This T cell receptor (beta chain) stems from a study of Ad26.COV2.S vaccination and SARS-CoV-2 variants. The germline V gene has CDR1 MNHEY and CDR2 SMNVEV (reference sequence). The germline V and J ends were trimmed by 4 bases and 1 base, with 11 bases remaining between them. The CDR3 extends over 14 amino acids. The repertoire was sequenced with immunoSEQ multiplex PCR; TCRdb's copy has only in-frame clones and lacks some. Of about 350,000 clones listed, around 84% are singletons. The treatment here: roughly 18 received Ad26.COV2.S at low or high dose, single or two shots; several received placebo; per-sample allocation not given. Sampling was done on day 63 after the first vaccine or placebo injection.

The sequence was collected from a person between 18 and 60 years old who received the Ad26.COV2.S COVID-19 vaccine or a placebo. The rearrangement joins TRBV27 to TRBJ2-7; D uncertain. This specimen was peripheral blood, taken in a trial of Ad26.COV2.S vaccine versus placebo. The CDR3: CASSYTGQSYEQYF. CDR3 coding DNA: TGTGCCAGCAGTTATACGGGCCAGTCCTACGAGCAGTACTTC.